The rows below give T cell receptor beta chains drawn from one sample of a study of T cell responses to AZD1222 COVID-19 vaccine. The method was immunoSEQ multiplex PCR; TCRdb's version includes in-frame clones alone and lacks a portion of them. The sample holds approximately 150,000 clones; over 85% are singletons and the top ten take over 1.5%. This specimen was peripheral blood, taken on day 0 of AZD1222 vaccination. The receptors here all came from an adult in good health. Each CDR3 is given with its conserved first and last residue. A D gene is named only where the DNA matches it firmly. Expanded clones are given a class, and other clones once, few, many or no size at all.

length: 14
size: .
V: TRBV7-9
J: TRBJ2-3
D: .
CDR3: CASSLEAGQDTQYF
DNA: TGTGCCAGCAGCTTAGAGGCAGGCCAGGATACGCAGTATTTT

length: 16
size: .
V: TRBV7-2
J: TRBJ2-2
D: TRBD2
CDR3: CASSQTSGSNTGELFF
DNA: TGTGCCAGCAGCCAAACTAGCGGGAGTAATACCGGGGAGCTGTTTTTT

length: 15
size: .
V: TRBV2
J: TRBJ2-3
D: .
CDR3: CASSGQAGWTDTQYF
DNA: TGTGCCAGCAGTGGGCAGGCGGGGTGGACAGATACGCAGTATTTT

length: 15
size: .
V: TRBV27
J: TRBJ2-7
D: TRBD2
CDR3: CASAPFGGGAYEQYF
DNA: TGTGCCAGCGCCCCCTTTGGCGGGGGGGCCTACGAGCAGTACTTC

length: 14
size: .
V: TRBV27
J: TRBJ1-1
D: .
CDR3: CASSFGDRVTEAFF
DNA: TGTGCCAGCAGTTTTGGGGATAGAGTTACTGAAGCTTTCTTT

length: 16
size: .
V: TRBV30
J: TRBJ2-5
D: TRBD2
CDR3: CAWSVSLAGVGETQYF
DNA: TGTGCCTGGAGTGTATCCCTAGCGGGAGTAGGAGAGACCCAGTACTTC

length: 16
size: .
V: TRBV30
J: TRBJ2-1
D: .
CDR3: CAWSPSGVTSYNEQFF
DNA: TGTGCCTGGAGTCCCTCCGGGGTAACCTCCTACAATGAGCAGTTCTTC

length: 15
size: .
V: TRBV18
J: TRBJ1-2
D: TRBD1
CDR3: CASSLDPGQGQGYTF
DNA: TGTGCCAGCTCACTCGACCCGGGACAGGGGCAAGGCTACACCTTC

length: 15
size: .
V: TRBV6-1
J: TRBJ2-7
D: .
CDR3: CASSEIPSSTYEQYF
DNA: TGTGCCAGCAGTGAAATCCCCAGTTCAACCTACGAGCAGTACTTC

length: 15
size: .
V: TRBV27
J: TRBJ1-2
D: .
CDR3: CASSPLRDVYYGYTF
DNA: TGTGCCAGCAGCCCCCTCCGGGATGTATATTATGGCTACACCTTC

length: 14
size: .
V: TRBV5-4
J: TRBJ1-1
D: .
CDR3: CASTTGLRDTEAFF
DNA: TGTGCCAGCACCACGGGCCTACGGGACACTGAAGCTTTCTTT

length: 13
size: .
V: TRBV7-9
J: TRBJ1-2
D: TRBD1
CDR3: CASSSDRAGGYTF
DNA: TGTGCCAGCAGCTCGGACAGGGCGGGTGGCTACACCTTC

length: 10
size: .
V: TRBV2
J: TRBJ2-1
D: .
CDR3: CASRGGHQFF
DNA: TGTGCCAGCAGAGGGGGACACCAGTTCTTC

length: 15
size: few
V: TRBV19
J: TRBJ2-2
D: TRBD1
CDR3: CASRPGQGATGELFF
DNA: TGTGCCAGTAGGCCGGGACAGGGGGCCACCGGGGAGCTGTTTTTT

length: 14
size: once
V: TRBV28
J: TRBJ2-5
D: .
CDR3: CASSLGGRVETQYF
DNA: TGTGCCAGCAGTTTGGGGGGGCGGGTAGAGACCCAGTACTTC

length: 17
size: .
V: TRBV19
J: TRBJ1-4
D: TRBD1
CDR3: CASSPRQGLIANEKLFF
DNA: TGTGCCAGTAGTCCCCGACAGGGATTGATTGCTAATGAAAAACTGTTTTTT

length: 14
size: .
V: TRBV27
J: TRBJ1-2
D: .
CDR3: CASSFSLGGGGYTF
DNA: TGTGCCAGCAGTTTTTCCCTCGGGGGGGGCGGCTACACCTTC

length: 12
size: .
V: TRBV4-1
J: TRBJ1-2
D: .
CDR3: CASSQGLGGYTF
DNA: TGCGCCAGCAGCCAAGGACTCGGTGGCTACACCTTC

length: 15
size: .
V: TRBV7-8
J: TRBJ2-5
D: TRBD2
CDR3: CASSPPQRGQETQYF
DNA: TGTGCCAGCAGCCCCCCCCAGCGGGGACAAGAGACCCAGTACTTC

length: 17
size: .
V: TRBV3-1/TRBV3-2
J: TRBJ2-5
D: TRBD1
CDR3: CASSSYAGTGGTETQYF
DNA: TGTGCCAGCAGCTCATACGCCGGGACAGGGGGCACAGAGACCCAGTACTTC

length: 15
size: .
V: TRBV6-1
J: TRBJ1-2
D: TRBD1
CDR3: CASSEDHRGSVGYTF
DNA: TGTGCCAGCAGTGAAGACCACAGGGGGTCGGTTGGCTACACCTTC

length: 17
size: .
V: TRBV9
J: TRBJ2-3
D: TRBD1
CDR3: CASSTPDRGLFTDTQYF
DNA: TGTGCCAGCAGCACGCCCGACAGGGGGCTCTTTACAGATACGCAGTATTTT

length: 14
size: .
V: TRBV30
J: TRBJ2-1
D: TRBD1
CDR3: CAWSTGQGTDEQFF
DNA: TGTGCCTGGAGTACGGGACAGGGGACGGATGAGCAGTTCTTC

length: 15
size: few
V: TRBV6-5
J: TRBJ1-5
D: TRBD1
CDR3: CASRGGQGDNQPQHF
DNA: TGTGCCAGCAGGGGAGGTCAGGGGGACAATCAGCCCCAGCATTTT

length: 17
size: .
V: TRBV7-9
J: TRBJ2-1
D: TRBD2
CDR3: CASSSTIAGGQWNEQFF
DNA: TGTGCCAGCAGCTCTACAATAGCGGGAGGGCAGTGGAATGAGCAGTTCTTC

length: 15
size: .
V: TRBV19
J: TRBJ2-7
D: .
CDR3: CASSISTLYSYEQYF
DNA: TGTGCCAGTAGTATCTCTACACTCTACTCCTACGAGCAGTACTTC

length: 14
size: .
V: TRBV7-9
J: TRBJ2-2
D: .
CDR3: CASSLGGETRELFF
DNA: TGTGCCAGCAGCTTAGGGGGAGAAACCAGGGAGCTGTTTTTT

length: 17
size: .
V: TRBV4-1
J: TRBJ2-3
D: .
CDR3: CASSQEGVEGLTDTQYF
DNA: TGCGCCAGCAGCCAAGAGGGTGTGGAGGGTCTTACAGATACGCAGTATTTT

length: 13
size: .
V: TRBV6-1
J: TRBJ1-6
D: .
CDR3: CASSEPVDSPLHF
DNA: TGTGCCAGCAGTGAACCAGTGGATTCACCCCTCCACTTT

length: 14
size: .
V: TRBV7-2
J: TRBJ1-6
D: .
CDR3: CASSLTGTNSPLHF
DNA: TGTGCCAGCAGCCTTACCGGGACCAATTCACCCCTCCACTTT

length: 13
size: once
V: TRBV13
J: TRBJ1-1
D: TRBD1
CDR3: CASSDPRGRLAFF
DNA: TGTGCCAGCAGCGATCCCAGGGGGCGCTTAGCTTTCTTT

length: 16
size: .
V: TRBV30
J: TRBJ1-2
D: .
CDR3: CAWRGLAREGGHGYTF
DNA: TGTGCCTGGAGAGGTTTGGCCAGGGAAGGGGGGCATGGCTACACCTTC

length: 14
size: .
V: TRBV3-1/TRBV3-2
J: TRBJ2-5
D: .
CDR3: CASSQGRFQETQYF
DNA: TGTGCCAGCAGCCAAGGAAGGTTCCAAGAGACCCAGTACTTC

length: 16
size: once
V: TRBV6-5
J: TRBJ2-1
D: TRBD1
CDR3: CASSSPGQGSYNEQFF
DNA: TGTGCCAGCAGTTCCCCGGGACAGGGCTCCTACAATGAGCAGTTCTTC

length: 16
size: .
V: TRBV4-1
J: TRBJ1-1
D: .
CDR3: CASSQDEGGATTEAFF
DNA: TGCGCCAGCAGCCAAGATGAAGGGGGGGCAACCACTGAAGCTTTCTTT

length: 13
size: .
V: TRBV12-3/TRBV12-4
J: TRBJ1-2
D: .
CDR3: CASSLVRSGGYTF
DNA: TGTGCCAGCAGTTTAGTCCGGAGCGGAGGCTACACCTTC

length: 16
size: .
V: TRBV7-9
J: TRBJ2-7
D: .
CDR3: CASRPLSGTYSYEQYF
DNA: TGTGCCAGCCGCCCCCTTTCCGGGACGTACTCCTACGAGCAGTACTTC

length: 15
size: medium-sized
V: TRBV7-7
J: TRBJ2-2
D: TRBD1
CDR3: CASSPDRGRAGELFF
DNA: TGTGCTAGCAGCCCGGACAGGGGGCGCGCCGGGGAGCTGTTTTTT

length: 13
size: .
V: TRBV5-1
J: TRBJ1-2
D: TRBD1
CDR3: CASSSTGILGYTF
DNA: TGCGCCAGCAGCTCGACAGGGATTCTTGGCTACACCTTC

length: 17
size: .
V: TRBV5-6
J: TRBJ2-3
D: .
CDR3: CASSLEWRLISTDTQYF
DNA: TGTGCCAGCAGCTTGGAGTGGAGACTCATTAGCACAGATACGCAGTATTTT

length: 14
size: .
V: TRBV7-9
J: TRBJ1-6
D: .
CDR3: CASSPRGGNSPLHF
DNA: TGTGCCAGCAGCCCACGGGGTGGGAATTCACCCCTCCACTTT

length: 17
size: .
V: TRBV6-2/TRBV6-3
J: TRBJ1-4
D: .
CDR3: CASSTDILTQDNEKLFF
DNA: TGTGCCAGCAGCACGGACATTCTCACGCAAGATAATGAAAAACTGTTTTTT

length: 14
size: .
V: TRBV6-5
J: TRBJ2-1
D: .
CDR3: CASTYTVTVNEQFF
DNA: TGTGCCAGCACCTATACAGTGACCGTCAATGAGCAGTTCTTC

length: 13
size: .
V: TRBV3-1/TRBV3-2
J: TRBJ1-1
D: .
CDR3: CASSRPMNTEAFF
DNA: TGTGCCAGCAGCCGCCCAATGAACACTGAAGCTTTCTTT

length: 16
size: .
V: TRBV2
J: TRBJ2-2
D: TRBD2
CDR3: CASRPPGLANTGELFF
DNA: TGTGCCAGCAGACCCCCGGGACTAGCGAACACCGGGGAGCTGTTTTTT